The 27 T cell receptor beta chains in this list originate from one sample, sequenced in a study of OX40 agonist ivuxolimab in advanced cancers. The table came from immunoSEQ multiplex PCR; TCRdb's copy has only in-frame clones and leaves some out. The sample comprises 150,000 to 190,000 clones, roughly 94% of which are singletons, and 0.3% to 0.35% rests with the top ten. Specimen: CD4+ or CD8+ T cells sorted from blood, collected in a trial of the OX40 agonist ivuxolimab. These receptors all stem from an adult with an advanced solid tumor such as melanoma, head and neck, liver or kidney cancer.

The table lists this clone with a few counts. The chain employs TRBV27 and TRBJ2-1; 11 nucleotides agree with TRBD2. The germline V gene has CDR1 MNHEY and CDR2 SMNVEV (reference sequence). The length of the CDR3 is 15 residues. With 6 bases clipped from V and 9 bases from J, the junction kept 10 bases outside the gene matches. As DNA, the CDR3 is TGTGCCAGCAGCCCCTTAGCGGGGGGGTTCACTGAGCAGTTCTTC. Amino acid sequence: CASSPLAGGFTEQFF.

The chain uses TRBV5-1 and TRBJ2-7; the match to TRBD2 covers 11 bases. The CDR3 is made up of 15 amino acids. Germline CDR1 and CDR2: SGHRS and YFSETQ. Losses at the gene ends were 3 bases for V and 5 bases for J; bases not matched to a gene: 7. The CDR3 spells CASSSKTSGVNEQYF. CDR3 coding DNA: TGCGCCAGCAGCTCAAAGACTAGCGGGGTGAACGAGCAGTACTTC.

The chain links TRBV6-1 to TRBJ2-2; TRBD1 or TRBD2 may be the D gene (5 bases each). V was pared by 2 bases and J by 3 bases, with 13 bases between. The CDR3 extends over 16 amino acids. Looked up from germline, CDR1 is MNHNS and CDR2 is SASEGT. CDR3: CASSEWGTQDTGELFF. CDR3 sequence (DNA): TGTGCCAGCAGTGAATGGGGGACGCAAGACACCGGGGAGCTGTTTTTT.

V usage is TRBV7-8 and J usage is TRBJ1-3; D remains ambiguous. CDR1 is SGHVS, CDR2 FQNEAQ, per germline. The CDR3 covers 16 residues. V lost 1 base to trimming and J lost 3 bases, with 13 bases between them. CDR3 loop: CASSLGGYSIGNTIYF. The CDR3 nucleotides are TGTGCCAGCAGCTTAGGCGGGTACTCGATTGGAAACACCATATATTTT.

The chain has TRBV29-1 and TRBJ1-2; D remains unclear. The CDR3 loop spans 13 amino acids. V lost 3 bases and J lost 0, with 8 bases in between. The germline V gene encodes CDR1 SQVTM and CDR2 ANQGSEA. CDR3 region: CSVEGVPNYGYTF. In nucleotides, the CDR3 is TGCAGCGTTGAGGGAGTCCCTAACTATGGCTACACCTTC. Full variable domain (rest looked up from reference TRBV29-1 and TRBJ1-2): SAVISQKPSRDICQRGTSLTIQCQVDSQVTMMFWYRQQPGQSLTLIATANQGSEATYESGFVIDKFPISRPNLTFSTLTVSNMSPEDSSIYLCSVEGVPNYGYTFGSGTRLTVV.

V is TRBV7-2 and J is TRBJ2-7; 15 nucleotides align to TRBD2. Germline CDR1 SGHTA, CDR2 FQGNSA. With V trimmed by 6 bases and J by 4 bases, 4 bases remained unmatched. The CDR3 contains 15 residues. CDR3 sequence (DNA): TGTGCCAGCAGACGGACTAGCGGGGGGGATTACGAGCAGTACTTC. It is translated as CASRRTSGGDYEQYF.

The chain employs TRBV7-2 and TRBJ2-3; D gene uncertain. The V end was cut by 0 bases, the J end by 5 bases, with 12 bases between. The CDR3 runs to 15 residues. In germline, CDR1 is SGHTA, CDR2 FQGNSA. The CDR3 nucleotides are TGTGCCAGCAGCTTAGCGCCACACTGGGGAGATACGCAGTATTTT. Translating gives CASSLAPHWGDTQYF.

V gene TRBV6-4 combines with J gene TRBJ1-4; maybe TRBD1 (5 bases). There are 14 residues in the CDR3. The V gene's germline CDR1 is MRHNA and CDR2 SNTAGT. Trimming stripped 6 bases from V and 2 bases from J, with 10 bases between. DNA for the CDR3: TGTGCCAGCAGAGAACAGGCGACTAATGAAAAACTGTTTTTT. This translates into CASREQATNEKLFF.

This sequence joins TRBV5-4 and TRBJ2-2; D uncertain. CDR3 length: 12 residues. CDR1 is SGHNT and CDR2 is YYREEE in the germline V gene (reference sequence). V lost 4 bases to trimming and J lost 4 bases, with 5 bases between them. CDR3 bases: TGTGCCAGCAGCCATTCCACCGGGGAGCTGTTTTTT. This codes for CASSHSTGELFF.

The rearrangement links TRBV2 to TRBJ1-1; a weak D match, TRBD1 (5 bases). Germline loops: CDR1 SNHLY, CDR2 FYNNEI. The CDR3 runs to 13 residues. Trimming took off 6 bases at V and 11 bases at J, with 19 bases between the two ends. The DNA of the CDR3 is TGTGCCAGCAGAGAACAGGTACTCTATGAGGCTTTCTTT. As protein: CASREQVLYEAFF. Looking up the rest from reference TRBV2 and TRBJ1-1 gives the full variable domain: EPEVTQTPSHQVTQMGQEVILRCVPISNHLYFYWYRQILGQKVEFLVSFYNNEISEKSEIFDDQFSVERPDGSNFTLKIRSTKLEDSAMYFCASREQVLYEAFFGQGTRLTVV.

The chain combines TRBV7-9 with TRBJ2-7, with 7 bases identical to TRBD2. V lost 4 bases, J lost 6 bases, and 12 bases stayed unmatched. CDR1 is SEHNR, CDR2 FQNEAQ, per germline (reference sequence). The CDR3 spans 15 residues. CDR3: CASSWGGGSQREQYF. CDR3 nucleotides: TGTGCCAGCAGCTGGGGCGGGGGTTCGCAGCGCGAGCAGTACTTC.

This clone was seen just once. The gene calls are TRBV5-1 and TRBJ2-1; D is ambiguous. This CDR3 has 17 residues. CDR1 is SGHRS, CDR2 YFSETQ, per germline. V lost 3 bases and J lost 6, with 22 bases in between. CDR3 sequence: CASSSAPLGPLGNEQFF. The CDR3 DNA reads TGCGCCAGCAGCTCCGCTCCCCTGGGCCCCCTAGGCAATGAGCAGTTCTTC.

The J gene is TRBJ1-1, the V gene TRBV7-9; TRBD1 is a possible D gene (5 bases). CDR1 SEHNR and CDR2 FQNEAQ come from the germline V gene (reference sequence). With 5 bases removed from V and 7 bases from J, the gap between germline ends came to 20 bases. This CDR3 has 15 residues. The CDR3 sequence is CASSPQGVGGGEAFF. The CDR3, as DNA: TGTGCCAGCAGCCCCCAGGGTGTGGGTGGGGGTGAAGCTTTCTTT. The entire variable domain, with the rest obtained from reference TRBV7-9 and TRBJ1-1, is as follows: DTGVSQNPRHKITKRGQNVTFRCDPISEHNRLYWYRQTLGQGPEFLTYFQNEAQLEKSRLLSDRFSAERPKGSFSTLEIQRTEQGDSAMYLCASSPQGVGGGEAFFGQGTRLTVV.

The chain uses TRBV16 and TRBJ1-1, with TRBD1 matching 7 bases. The V segment lost 0 bases and the J segment 9 bases; nucleotides outside the gene matches: 10. Per germline, CDR1 KGHSY and CDR2 FQNENV. The length of the CDR3 is 15 residues. The CDR3 region is CASSQSNTGAGKAFF. The CDR3 region has the DNA TGTGCCAGCAGCCAATCGAATACAGGGGCCGGGAAAGCTTTCTTT.

The genes are TRBV21-1 and TRBJ2-7; the table names TRBD1, a call not compared with the DNA. TRBV21-1 is a recognized pseudogene. CDR3 length equals 18 residues. This CDR3 reads CASILCRRVFLSSYEQYF. The CDR3 DNA is TGTGCCAGCATCCTCTGTCGCAGGGTTTTCCTTAGCTCCTACGAGCAGTACTTC.

The CDR3 loop reads CASSFLQEFYEQYF. In nucleotides, the CDR3 is TGTGCCAGCAGCTTTTTACAGGAATTCTACGAGCAGTACTTC. J is TRBJ2-7 and V is TRBV11-2; D possibly corresponds to TRBD1 (5 bases). CDR1 is SGHAT and CDR2 is FQNNGV in the germline V gene. Trimming pared 3 bases from V and 3 bases from J, leaving 12 bases between. The CDR3 loop spans 14 amino acids.

The chain carries TRBV28 and TRBJ1-1; D gene unclear. Germline V gene data show CDR1 as MDHEN and CDR2 as SYDVKM. V lost 0 bases and J lost 1, with 6 bases in between. CDR3 length: 14 amino acids. Written as DNA, the CDR3 is TGTGCCAGCAGTTTATGGGTTAGGAACACTGAAGCTTTCTTT. The encoded protein is CASSLWVRNTEAFF.

Only one count was recorded for this clone. The chain links TRBV4-1 to TRBJ1-2, with a possible D match to TRBD1 (5 bases). The CDR3 sequence is 14 residues long. The ends were cut back, 3 bases at V and 4 bases at J, with 12 bases in the middle. Germline assignment: CDR1 MGHRA and CDR2 YSYEKL. The CDR3 nucleotides read TGCGCCAGCAGCCACAGGGTCGGGGCCTATGGCTACACCTTC. Residues: CASSHRVGAYGYTF.

The genes are TRBV29-1 and TRBJ1-1, with a weak D call TRBD1 (6 bases). Trimming cost V 6 bases and J 3 bases, with 14 bases left between them. CDR1 and CDR2 from the germline V gene are SQVTM and ANQGSEA. The CDR3 has 13 residues. In DNA form, the CDR3 reads TGCAGCGTCTCGCTCGGGGGCGACACTGAAGCTTTCTTT. It translates to CSVSLGGDTEAFF.

This clone was found once. The CDR3 protein is CASSPNYRQETQYF. In DNA form, the CDR3 reads TGTGCCAGCAGCCCGAACTATAGGCAAGAGACCCAGTACTTC. This chain connects TRBV7-7 to TRBJ2-5; unclear D gene. From germline, CDR1 is SSHAT and CDR2 FNYEAQ (reference sequence). V was cut by 5 bases and J by 2 bases, with 12 bases left in between. The CDR3 has 14 residues.

CDR3 protein: CASSLGSNEQFF. CDR3 bases: TGTGCCAGCAGCCTAGGATCGAATGAGCAGTTCTTC. The chain carries TRBV7-2 and TRBJ2-1; D remains unclear. Germline CDR1 and CDR2: SGHTA and FQGNSA. The CDR3 runs 12 residues. V shed 5 bases and J shed 7 bases, with 9 bases lying between them.

Points on this clone: The junction shows a germline mismatch at one end, possibly a read error. The chain couples TRBV7-7 to TRBJ2-3; D remains unclear. CDR1 and CDR2 from the germline V gene are SSHAT and FNYEAQ (reference sequence). The CDR3 contains 15 residues. CDR3 DNA: TGTGCTAGCAGCCAAGGGCTATCAAGCACAGATACGCAGTATTTT. Translated, it gives CASSQGLSSTDTQYF.

J is TRBJ2-5 and V is TRBV27; 10 bases match TRBD1. The DNA matches TRBJ2-7 better at its end, which makes the J call doubtful. Germline V CDR1 and CDR2: MNHEY, SMNVEV (reference sequence). CDR3 length: 16 amino acids. The DNA of the CDR3 is TGTGCCAGCAGTCAGAACCCGGGACAGGGGAAGTACGAGCAGTACTTC. Residues: CASSQNPGQGKYEQYF.

The chain joins TRBV5-1 to TRBJ2-5, with 7 bases aligning to TRBD1. The V gene's germline CDR1 is SGHRS and CDR2 YFSETQ. Trimming cost V 1 base and J 5 bases; bases outside gene matches: 11. The CDR3 sequence is 16 residues long. CDR3 sequence reads: CASSLSQGTVGETQYF. The CDR3 nucleotides are TGCGCCAGCAGCTTGTCACAGGGGACAGTCGGCGAGACCCAGTACTTC.

CDR3 in amino acids: CASSLGNRANEKLFF. Here the CDR3 DNA reads TGTGCCAGCAGCTTAGGTAACAGGGCAAATGAAAAACTGTTTTTT. V usage is TRBV7-9 and J usage is TRBJ1-4, with TRBD1 as a possible D gene (6 bases). V was pared by 1 base and J by 5 bases, with 11 bases between. There are 15 residues in the CDR3. Looked up from germline, CDR1 is SEHNR and CDR2 is FQNEAQ (reference sequence).

About this clone: Here the CDR3 omits its conserved ending phenylalanine or tryptophan, so a read error is the likely source. DNA of the CDR3: TGCGCCAGCAGCTTTTCAGCGGTTGTTTCCTACGAGCAGTACCTC. It encodes CASSFSAVVSYEQYL. The chain recombines TRBV5-1 with TRBJ2-7; maybe TRBD2 (5 bases). The CDR3 runs 15 residues. Germline CDR1 and CDR2: SGHRS and YFSETQ. Trimming took off 2 bases at V and 1 base at J, with 13 bases between the two ends.

The chain couples TRBV7-8 to TRBJ2-1, with D possibly called TRBD1 or TRBD2 (5 bases each). V shed 2 bases and J shed 1 base, with 9 bases lying between them. Germline CDR1 and CDR2: SGHVS and FQNEAQ. CDR3 length: 15 residues. The CDR3 reads CASSLIGGSYNEQFF. CDR3 nucleotide sequence: TGTGCCAGCAGCTTAATTGGGGGTTCCTACAATGAGCAGTTCTTC.